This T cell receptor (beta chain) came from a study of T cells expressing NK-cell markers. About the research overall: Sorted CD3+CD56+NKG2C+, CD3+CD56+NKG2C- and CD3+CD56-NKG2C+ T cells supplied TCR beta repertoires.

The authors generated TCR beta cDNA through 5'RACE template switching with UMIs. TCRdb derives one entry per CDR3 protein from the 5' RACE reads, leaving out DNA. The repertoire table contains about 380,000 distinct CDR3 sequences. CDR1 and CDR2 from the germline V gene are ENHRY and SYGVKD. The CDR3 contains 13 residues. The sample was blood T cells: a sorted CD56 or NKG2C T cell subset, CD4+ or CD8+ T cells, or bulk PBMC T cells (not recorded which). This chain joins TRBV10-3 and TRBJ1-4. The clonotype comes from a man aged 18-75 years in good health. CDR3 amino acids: CAISEQSNEKLFF.